This TCR beta chain appears in the sequencing data of a study of shared clonotypes between healthy human individuals. Findings of the study overall: The four-donor shared clonotypes exceeded non-shared clonotypes in generation probability, with non-shared ones scoring lower.

CD8 cells regarded as naive lacked CD45RO, were positively chosen for CCR7, and omitted terminally differentiated effector memory CD45RA+ cells. A word on this clone: The antigen is undetermined.

The deep-level immunoSEQ assay was used. TCRdb's table, derived via immunoSEQ multiplex PCR, lists solely in-frame clones and lacks some. This table has about 1,900,000 clones, about 95% appearing once. Germline assignment: CDR1 SGHVS and CDR2 FQNEAQ. This CDR3 is built from 14 residues. Trimming took off 5 bases at V and 2 bases at J, with 13 bases between the two ends. This sequence joins TRBV7-8 and TRBJ2-7; TRBD1 is a possible D gene (5 bases). The sample comprised naive CD8+ T cells sorted from blood. The clonotype comes from a man in his late teens or twenties in good health. The CDR3 reads CASSLPDRAYEQYF. The CDR3 nucleotides are TGTGCCAGCAGCCTACCCGACAGAGCCTACGAGCAGTACTTC.